Below, one TCR beta chain is given with its context. Its antigen remains unidentified. cDNA libraries of TCR beta carried unique molecular identifiers. From the PCR reads, TCRdb called clonotypes with MiXCR, one entry per CDR3 protein. The sample consists of about 430,000 distinct CDR3 sequences, roughly 40% of them appearing once. This CDR3 is 18 amino acids long. From germline, CDR1 is LGHDT and CDR2 YNNKEL (reference sequence). Trimming left V 4 bases short and J 4 bases short, with 25 bases between. The record originates from a study of post-analysis software for immune sequencing data. Study results and limitations: TRBV segments more frequent in patients than in controls numbered five and included TRBV5-6, TRBV5-1 and TRBV20-1.

The clonotype comes from a girl aged 2-10 years with multiple sclerosis. The sample was blood. The chain couples TRBV3-1 to TRBJ1-2, with D possibly TRBD1 on 6 matching bases. The CDR3 loop is CASSPRGGGGGPSYGYTF. The CDR3 coding sequence is TGTGCCAGCAGCCCCCGCGGGGGAGGCGGGGGCCCTTCCTATGGCTACACCTTC.